The 15 T cell receptor beta chains reported below all come from one sample, sequenced in a study of blood T cell repertoires in COVID-19. Assay: immunoSEQ multiplex PCR; the TCRdb copy retains only in-frame clones and omits some. The sample lists some 520,000 clones, about 88% occurring once. Sequenced input: peripheral blood. These receptors were collected from a young man with COVID-19, enrolled during active disease.

This CDR3 reads CSVRQDEQFF. The CDR3 DNA follows: TGCAGCGTCCGTCAGGATGAGCAGTTCTTC. The chain employs TRBV29-1 and TRBJ2-1; D is unresolved. V shed 6 bases and J shed 8 bases, with 8 bases lying between them. CDR1 is SQVTM and CDR2 is ANQGSEA in the germline V gene. The CDR3 loop spans 10 amino acids.

This clone has a handful of counts. The chain is built from TRBV9 and TRBJ2-1; possible D gene TRBD2, 6 bases. This CDR3 region has 14 residues. Germline CDR1 reads SGDLS; CDR2 reads YYNGEE. With 4 bases removed from V and 6 bases from J, the gap between germline ends came to 14 bases. Written as DNA, the CDR3 is TGTGCCAGCAGCCCCCCCGGAGGGTCCAATGAGCAGTTCTTC. This translates into CASSPPGGSNEQFF.

The chain uses TRBV4-1 and TRBJ2-7, with 7 bases lining up with TRBD1. This CDR3 contains 16 residues. The V segment lost 2 bases and the J segment 5 bases; nucleotides outside the gene matches: 12. CDR1 is MGHRA and CDR2 is YSYEKL in the germline V gene. The CDR3 nucleotides read TGCGCCAGCAGCCAATTCGAACAGGGGCTCATAGACGAGCAGTACTTC. Its protein is CASSQFEQGLIDEQYF.

V is TRBV10-3 and J is TRBJ1-5; 8 bases fit TRBD1. Germline V CDR1 and CDR2: ENHRY, SYGVKD. The CDR3 is 16 amino acids. Trimming at V came to 2 bases and at J to 6 bases, leaving 9 bases not matched to a gene. DNA for the CDR3: TGTGCCATCAGTGAGGGAAGACAGGGGATCGGTCAGCCCCAGCATTTT. Protein product: CAISEGRQGIGQPQHF.

The chain is built from TRBV10-3 and TRBJ1-3, with a weak D call TRBD1 (5 bases). This CDR3 has 15 amino acids. Germline-derived CDR1 and CDR2 are ENHRY and SYGVKD. The germline V and J ends were trimmed by 6 bases and 0 bases, with 12 bases remaining between them. Here the CDR3 reads CAIRVDRSSGNTIYF. CDR3 nucleotide sequence: TGTGCCATCAGAGTAGACAGAAGCTCTGGAAACACCATATATTTT.

This clone was recorded once. The chain combines TRBV19 with TRBJ2-3, with a weak D call TRBD2 (6 bases). Germline values: CDR1 LNHDA, CDR2 SQIVND (reference sequence). The CDR3 is 15 amino acids. Trimming pared 6 bases from V and 1 base from J, leaving 14 bases between. CDR3 sequence: CASRVGGRGTDTQYF. The CDR3 bases are TGTGCCAGTAGAGTGGGGGGTCGGGGCACAGATACGCAGTATTTT.

The CDR3 is CASSETGGTEAFF. CDR3 bases: TGCGCCAGCAGCGAGACAGGGGGCACTGAAGCTTTCTTT. The chain has TRBV5-1 and TRBJ1-1, with 9 positions matching TRBD1. V lost 4 bases to trimming and J lost 4 bases; unmatched junction nucleotides: 2. The CDR3 sequence is 13 residues long. The germline V gene encodes CDR1 SGHRS and CDR2 YFSETQ.

The gene calls are TRBV11-2 and TRBJ2-2; possibly TRBD2 for D (6 bases). CDR1 and CDR2 from the germline V gene are SGHAT and FQNNGV. The CDR3 runs 16 residues. V gave up 2 bases and J gave up 2 bases, with 12 bases separating them. The chain's CDR3 is CASSLHMAGNTGELFF. CDR3 nucleotide sequence: TGTGCCAGCAGCTTACATATGGCGGGAAACACCGGGGAGCTGTTTTTT.

The chain carries TRBV7-9 and TRBJ2-7, with 8 bases matching TRBD1. V was pared by 1 base and J by 2 bases, with 7 bases of the junction left unmatched. The CDR3 loop spans 16 amino acids. Germline assignment: CDR1 SEHNR and CDR2 FQNEAQ (reference sequence). The CDR3 DNA reads TGTGCCAGCAGCTTAGGAAGGACAGGGAGAACCTACGAGCAGTACTTC. It encodes CASSLGRTGRTYEQYF.

The chain links TRBV2 to TRBJ2-3, with a possible D match to TRBD1 (6 bases). The germline gives CDR1 SNHLY, CDR2 FYNNEI. Trimming removed 7 bases at V and 3 bases at J, with 17 bases between. The CDR3 runs 15 residues. CDR3 in amino acids: CASTSTIGTTDTQYF. DNA of the CDR3: TGTGCCAGCACCTCTACAATAGGGACAACAGATACGCAGTATTTT. Combining the CDR3 with reference TRBV2 and TRBJ2-3 gives the whole variable domain EPEVTQTPSHQVTQMGQEVILRCVPISNHLYFYWYRQILGQKVEFLVSFYNNEISEKSEIFDDQFSVERPDGSNFTLKIRSTKLEDSAMYFCASTSTIGTTDTQYFGPGTRLTVL.

This chain connects TRBV4-2 to TRBJ2-7; 11 positions agree with TRBD2. Looked up from germline, CDR1 is LGHNA and CDR2 is YNFKEQ. The CDR3 totals 16 residues. With V trimmed by 3 bases and J by 1 base, 5 bases remained unmatched. The CDR3 DNA reads TGTGCCAGCAGCCACTCCGGGACTAGCGGTTCCTACGAGCAGTACTTC. This gives the protein CASSHSGTSGSYEQYF.

This chain uses TRBV6-7 with TRBJ2-1; D not certain. TRBV6-7 counts as an open reading frame of uncertain function. The CDR3 totals 17 residues. V shed 0 bases and J shed 8 bases, with 20 bases lying between them. CDR3 region: CASSYSMPGLVSHEQFF. CDR3 bases: TGTGCCAGCAGTTACTCGATGCCGGGTCTAGTATCCCATGAGCAGTTCTTC.

The chain couples TRBV6-5 to TRBJ2-7; 9 bases agree with TRBD1. The CDR3 runs 15 residues. The V and J ends lost 4 bases and 2 bases, in that order; junction bases with no gene match: 6. The V gene's germline CDR1 is MNHEY and CDR2 SVGAGI. The CDR3 DNA reads as TGTGCCAGCAGTTCAGGACAGGGGCCCCCCTACGAGCAGTACTTC. Translation: CASSSGQGPPYEQYF.

The genes are TRBV12-5 and TRBJ1-6; 7 nucleotides align to TRBD1. Looked up from germline, CDR1 is LGHNT and CDR2 is FRNRAP. The CDR3 covers 14 residues. DNA of the CDR3: TGTGGGCCCGGGACAGTGTCCTATAATTCACCCCTCCACTTT. It translates to CGPGTVSYNSPLHF.

V usage is TRBV27 and J usage is TRBJ2-7; 9 bases map to TRBD2. Trimming took 2 bases from V and 2 from J; bases not matched to a gene: 4. Germline V gene lookup returns CDR1 MNHEY and CDR2 SMNVEV (reference sequence). The CDR3 sequence is 15 residues long. The CDR3: CASSLEGGGAYEQYF. The CDR3 DNA sequence: TGTGCCAGCAGTTTAGAGGGCGGGGGGGCCTACGAGCAGTACTTC.